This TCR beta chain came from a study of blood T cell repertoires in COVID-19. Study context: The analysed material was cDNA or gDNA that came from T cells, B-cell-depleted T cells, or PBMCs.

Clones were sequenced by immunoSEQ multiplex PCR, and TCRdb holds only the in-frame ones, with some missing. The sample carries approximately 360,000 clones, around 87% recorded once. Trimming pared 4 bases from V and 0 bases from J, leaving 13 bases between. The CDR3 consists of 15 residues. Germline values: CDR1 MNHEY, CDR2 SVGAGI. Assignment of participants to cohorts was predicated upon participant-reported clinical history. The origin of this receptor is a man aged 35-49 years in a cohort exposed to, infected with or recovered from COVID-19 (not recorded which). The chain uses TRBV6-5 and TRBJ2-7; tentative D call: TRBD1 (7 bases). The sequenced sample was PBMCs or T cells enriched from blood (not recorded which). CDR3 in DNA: TGTGCCAGCAGTTTCAGGGGGGACCCCTCCTACGAGCAGTACTTC. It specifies CASSFRGDPSYEQYF.